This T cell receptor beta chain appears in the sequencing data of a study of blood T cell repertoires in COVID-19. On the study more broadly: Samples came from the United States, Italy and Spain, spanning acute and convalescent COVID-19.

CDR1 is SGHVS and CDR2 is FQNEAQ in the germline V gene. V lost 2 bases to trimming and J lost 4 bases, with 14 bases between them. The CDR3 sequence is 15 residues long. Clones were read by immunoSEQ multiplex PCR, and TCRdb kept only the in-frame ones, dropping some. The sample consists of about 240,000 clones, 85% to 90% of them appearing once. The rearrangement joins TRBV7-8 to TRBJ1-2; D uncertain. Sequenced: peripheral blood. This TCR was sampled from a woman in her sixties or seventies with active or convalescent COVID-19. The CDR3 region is CASSLQAQPIYGYTF. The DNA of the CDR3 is TGTGCCAGCAGCTTACAAGCACAGCCCATCTATGGCTACACCTTC.